This is a list of T cell receptor beta chains from one sample in a study of blood T cell repertoires in COVID-19. Clones were sequenced by immunoSEQ multiplex PCR, and TCRdb holds only the in-frame ones, with some missing. Here the sample spans 97,000 or so clones, around 79% being singletons. The specimen sequenced was peripheral blood. These receptors all stem from a woman older than 75 with active or convalescent COVID-19. CDR3s include the opening cysteine and the closing phenylalanine or tryptophan. A D gene is named only where the DNA matches it firmly.

v_gene,d_gene,j_gene,len,CDR3aa,CDR3nt
TRBV2,TRBD2,TRBJ2-1,16,CASSPRDSGRAGEQFF,TGTGCCAGCAGTCCCCGGGATTCCGGGAGGGCAGGTGAGCAGTTCTTC
TRBV11-2,TRBD1,TRBJ1-2,13,CASSPGTVNGYTF,TGTGCCAGCAGCCCAGGGACAGTGAACGGCTACACCTTC
TRBV5-1,TRBD2,TRBJ2-5,17,CASRDGTSGRIGETQYF,TGCGCCAGCAGGGACGGGACTAGCGGGAGGATAGGGGAGACCCAGTACTTC
TRBV5-4,TRBD1,TRBJ2-1,17,CASSSPMGRGRKDEQFF,TGTGCCAGCAGCTCTCCTATGGGCAGGGGGCGGAAAGATGAGCAGTTCTTC
TRBV7-2,.,TRBJ1-1,14,CASSPDSKGAEAFF,TGTGCCAGCAGCCCGGACAGTAAAGGCGCTGAAGCTTTCTTT
TRBV5-1,.,TRBJ1-1,15,CASSHLQGVGTEAFF,TGCGCCAGCAGCCACCTACAGGGTGTGGGCACTGAAGCTTTCTTT
TRBV6-2/TRBV6-3,.,TRBJ2-1,17,CASSYLLGGRTYNEQFF,TGTGCCAGCAGTTACCTCCTAGGAGGGAGGACCTACAATGAGCAGTTCTTC
TRBV7-9,.,TRBJ1-5,14,CASSLAGPNQPQHF,TGTGCCAGCAGCTTAGCGGGGCCTAATCAGCCCCAGCATTTT
TRBV2,.,TRBJ2-7,12,CASSEQGHEQYF,TGTGCCAGCAGTGAACAGGGCCACGAGCAGTACTTC
TRBV6-6,TRBD2,TRBJ2-3,15,CASSGGLAYDDTQYF,TGTGCCAGCAGTGGCGGACTAGCGTATGATGATACGCAGTATTTT
TRBV9,.,TRBJ1-1,13,CASSRGQETEAFF,TGTGCCAGCAGCCGTGGGCAGGAAACTGAAGCTTTCTTT
TRBV11-3,TRBD2,TRBJ2-1,14,CASKRDLTYNEQFF,TGTGCCAGCAAGCGGGACCTCACGTACAATGAGCAGTTCTTC
TRBV27,TRBD1,TRBJ1-2,14,CASRLGTDLYGYTF,TGTGCCAGCAGATTAGGGACAGACTTATATGGCTACACCTTC